The 20 T cell receptor beta chains presented below share a single source sample, sequenced in a study of blood T cells in healthy people across ages. Then a second PCR, running about 7 to 11 cycles, was carried out with a sample-barcoded 5' primer and a J-beta primer mix. TCRdb ran MiXCR on the 5' RACE reads and lists one entry per CDR3 protein. In the table there are about 1,400,000 distinct CDR3 sequences, approximately 59% of which are singletons. The sequenced sample was blood. Every receptor here comes from a young man in good health.

The chain is built from TRBV12-3 or TRBV12-4 and TRBJ1-2; perhaps TRBD1 as D (6 bases). The length of the CDR3 is 18 residues. Trimming removed 3 bases from V and 1 base from J, with 21 bases in between. The CDR3 DNA is TGTGCCAGCAGTTTTAGCCTACAGGGCCGGGGGGATAACTATGGCTACACCTTC. This gives the protein CASSFSLQGRGDNYGYTF.

The chain joins TRBV25-1 to TRBJ1-4; TRBD1 matches at 10 bases. This CDR3 has 16 amino acids. After removal of 0 bases from V and 6 bases from J, the junction contained 4 bases not matched to a gene. Germline V gives CDR1 MGHDK, CDR2 SYGVNS. In nucleotides, the CDR3 is TGTGCCAGCAGTGAATATTGGACAGGGGGAGATGAAAAACTGTTTTTT. This translates into CASSEYWTGGDEKLFF.

V gene TRBV6-2 or TRBV6-3 combines with J gene TRBJ1-1; 7 nucleotides line up with TRBD1. The CDR3 loop spans 16 amino acids. The J segment lost 1 base and the V segment lost 2 bases, leaving 7 bases of the junction unmatched. Germline CDR1 MNHEY, CDR2 SVGEGT. The CDR3 DNA reads as TGTGCCAGCAGTTACCTTTGGGACAGCGAGAACACTGAAGCTTTCTTT. It is translated as CASSYLWDSENTEAFF.

For this clonotype: Given a much more abundant clone one base away, this may be a read error. The chain carries TRBV2 and TRBJ2-7; D could derive from TRBD1 or TRBD2 (5 bases each). Germline CDR1 and CDR2: SNHLY and FYNNEI. Trimming took 6 bases from V and 9 from J, leaving 18 bases between them. CDR3 size: 13 residues. CDR3 DNA: TGTGCCAGCAGCCCCTTGGGGGTAAGGGGGCAGTACTTC. This encodes CASSPLGVRGQYF.

V and J are TRBV6-2 or TRBV6-3 and TRBJ2-3; no clear D gene. The CDR3 extends over 14 amino acids. The germline gives CDR1 MNHEY, CDR2 SVGEGT. Trimming removed 2 bases at V and 3 bases at J, with 9 bases between. The CDR3 region is CASSYRGRTDTQYF. For the CDR3, the DNA is TGTGCCAGCAGTTACCGAGGACGGACAGATACGCAGTATTTT.

This clonotype was detected only once. The J gene is TRBJ1-2, the V gene TRBV20-1; D is undetermined. Per germline, CDR1 DFQATT and CDR2 SNEGSKA (reference sequence). This CDR3 region has 14 residues. Trimming removed 4 bases from V and 7 bases from J, with 19 bases in between. The CDR3 DNA reads as TGCAGTGCTATGTCGACTCGGTTGATGGTTGGCTACACCTTC. This sequence encodes CSAMSTRLMVGYTF.

In its sample, this clonotype was seen a few times. This may stem from a read error, because a much larger clone lies one nucleotide away. The chain carries TRBV6-1 and TRBJ2-3; D is possibly TRBD2 (5 bases). The CDR3 consists of 11 residues. The germline gives CDR1 MNHNS, CDR2 SASEGT. Trimming took 10 bases from V and 2 from J, leaving 7 bases between them. CDR3 sequence (DNA): TGTGCCACCGGGATCACAGATACGCAGTATTTT. It specifies CATGITDTQYF.

V and J are TRBV29-1 and TRBJ2-1; D is unresolved. This CDR3 is built from 11 residues. The V end was cut by 7 bases, the J end by 6 bases, with 10 bases between. Germline assignment: CDR1 SQVTM and CDR2 ANQGSEA. The CDR3 spells CSARLPNEQFF. The CDR3 DNA is TGCAGCGCCCGCTTGCCCAATGAGCAGTTCTTC.

As to this clonotype: The junction departs from the called germline gene at one end, perhaps through a read error. CDR3 bases: TGCGCCAGCAGCTTGTCCCGGGGAAGCCAGAGCAATGGGCAGTTCTTC. Protein: CASSLSRGSQSNGQFF. The genes are TRBV5-1 and TRBJ2-1; D might be TRBD2 (5 bases). Germline V gene data show CDR1 as SGHRS and CDR2 as YFSETQ. This CDR3 comprises 16 residues.

The chain carries TRBV4-2 and TRBJ2-7; tentatively, D is TRBD1 or TRBD2 (6 bases each). CDR3 length equals 14 residues. Looked up from germline, CDR1 is LGHNA and CDR2 is YNFKEQ. V gave up 8 bases and J gave up 0 bases, with 14 bases separating them. The CDR3 loop reads CASSRGASSYEQYF. DNA for the CDR3: TGTGCCAGCTCGAGGGGGGCGAGCTCCTACGAGCAGTACTTC.

A few counts support this clonotype. The chain employs TRBV7-2 and TRBJ2-7, with TRBD2 identical over 8 bases. The junction had 8 bases not matched to a gene; V was cut back by 1 base and J by 0 bases. CDR3 length equals 17 residues. CDR1 and CDR2 from the germline V gene are SGHTA and FQGNSA. In nucleotides, the CDR3 is TGTGCCAGCAGCTTAGGGCCCCTAGCGGGTAGCTCCTACGAGCAGTACTTC. Its translation is CASSLGPLAGSSYEQYF.

This chain joins TRBV6-2 or TRBV6-3 and TRBJ2-1, with D unclear. V lost 9 bases and J lost 4, with 16 bases in between. Germline-derived CDR1 and CDR2 are MNHEY and SVGEGT. This CDR3 is 14 amino acids long. The CDR3 DNA reads TGTGCCAGTAGAACCATACAAGGATACAATGAGCAGTTCTTC. It codes for CASRTIQGYNEQFF.

The V and J genes are TRBV12-3 or TRBV12-4 and TRBJ2-7; the D gene could be TRBD1 or TRBD2 (5 bases each). V was cut by 4 bases and J by 6 bases, with 13 bases left in between. The CDR3 runs 13 residues. The CDR3 region has the DNA TGTGCCAGCAGTTACGGGACGGCCCTCGAGCAGTACTTC. This sequence encodes CASSYGTALEQYF.

This clonotype was seen only once. The rearrangement uses TRBV6-5 and TRBJ2-2, with D unresolved. The V and J ends lost 0 bases and 0 bases respectively, with 8 bases between them. The length of the CDR3 is 16 residues. Germline V gives CDR1 MNHEY, CDR2 SVGAGI. The CDR3 DNA reads as TGTGCCAGCAGTTACTCAGTAGCACCGAACACCGGGGAGCTGTTTTTT. Amino acids: CASSYSVAPNTGELFF.

This clonotype was observed a few times. V gene TRBV20-1 combines with J gene TRBJ1-6; no clear D. Trimming stripped 0 bases from V and 6 bases from J, with 27 bases between. CDR3 length: 20 residues. Germline assignment: CDR1 DFQATT and CDR2 SNEGSKA (reference sequence). The CDR3 loop is CSARDDDWSSGLPLNSPLHF. In DNA form, the CDR3 reads TGCAGTGCTAGAGATGACGATTGGTCTAGTGGGTTGCCTCTTAATTCACCCCTCCACTTT.

V is TRBV20-1 and J is TRBJ2-4, with TRBD1 matching 10 bases. The CDR3 is 11 amino acids. The ends lost 6 bases at V and 13 bases at J; junction bases unmatched: 6. Germline V CDR1 and CDR2: DFQATT, SNEGSKA (reference sequence). In DNA, the CDR3 is TGCAGTGCCGGGGGACAGGGGCGGCAGTACTTC. It encodes CSAGGQGRQYF.

To note about this clonotype: One end of the junction does not line up with germline, which may come from a read error. This rearrangement joins TRBV5-1 to TRBJ2-5; D is ambiguous. Germline lookup yields CDR1 SGHRS and CDR2 YFSETQ. The CDR3 totals 15 residues. For the CDR3, the DNA is TGCGCCAGCAGCGAAACACCACTGGAACAAGGGACCCAGTACTTC. It translates to CASSETPLEQGTQYF. The full variable domain, rest sourced from reference TRBV5-1 and TRBJ2-5, is KAGVTQTPRYLIKTRGQQVTLSCSPISGHRSVSWYQQTPGQGLQFLFEYFSETQRNKGNFPGRFSGRQFSNSRSEMNVSTLELGDSALYLCASSETPLEQGTQYFGPGTRLLVL.

The chain combines TRBV14 with TRBJ1-1; D is unclear. Per germline, CDR1 SGHDN and CDR2 FVKESK. This CDR3 spans 15 amino acids. Trimming pared 2 bases from V and 1 base from J, leaving 11 bases between. CDR3 amino acids: CASSQIHDKNTEAFF. In nucleotides, the CDR3 is TGTGCCAGCAGCCAAATACACGATAAGAACACTGAAGCTTTCTTT.

The chain couples TRBV4-2 to TRBJ2-7, with 9 bases fitting TRBD1. Germline V gene data show CDR1 as LGHNA and CDR2 as YNFKEQ. The CDR3 has 12 amino acids. V lost 1 base, J lost 10 bases, and 2 bases stayed unmatched. Here the CDR3 reads CASSQGQGDQYF. The CDR3 DNA follows: TGTGCCAGCAGCCAAGGACAGGGGGATCAGTACTTC.

The rearrangement links TRBV6-6 to TRBJ1-2, with D possibly being TRBD1 (5 bases). Germline V CDR1 and CDR2: MNHNY, SVGAGI (reference sequence). Trimming left V 2 bases short and J 4 bases short, with 11 bases between. The CDR3 runs 14 residues. For the CDR3, the DNA is TGTGCCAGCAGTTACGGGGGGGATTTCTATGGCTACACCTTC. Its protein product is CASSYGGDFYGYTF.